This entry lists 27 T cell receptor beta chains sequenced from one sample in a study of early T cells in non-severe SARS-CoV-2 infection. TCRdb re-analysed the 5' RACE reads in MiXCR, keeping a single row per CDR3 protein. This sample carries 15,000 to 25,000 distinct CDR3 sequences, roughly 4.3% of them seen once, and the ten largest clones take approximately 6.6%. Sequencing used whole blood. These receptors were collected from an adult who was a healthcare worker with PCR-confirmed SARS-CoV-2 infection or an uninfected control (not recorded which).

This clonotype was observed many times. V and J are TRBV6-5 and TRBJ2-5; TRBD1 might be the D (6 bases). There are 15 residues in the CDR3. With 6 bases removed from V and 3 bases from J, the gap between germline ends came to 17 bases. Germline V gene sequence: CDR1 MNHEY, CDR2 SVGAGI. This CDR3 reads CASSYTGTLEETQYF. The CDR3 DNA reads TGTGCCAGCAGCTATACAGGGACCCTGGAAGAGACCCAGTACTTC.

The sample holds many counts of this clonotype. J is TRBJ1-2 and V is TRBV29-1; TRBD1 might be the D (5 bases). The V gene's germline CDR1 is SQVTM and CDR2 ANQGSEA. Trimming took 6 bases from V and 5 from J, leaving 10 bases between them. The length of the CDR3 is 11 residues. The CDR3 bases are TGCAGCGTGACGGGGGGGTATGGCTACACCTTC. It specifies CSVTGGYGYTF.

Ten or more counts support this clonotype. The chain has TRBV5-1 and TRBJ2-7; the D gene is possibly TRBD1 (6 bases). The germline V gene encodes CDR1 SGHRS and CDR2 YFSETQ. The CDR3 is made up of 14 amino acids. The germline V and J ends were trimmed by 3 bases and 4 bases, with 14 bases remaining between them. CDR3 sequence (DNA): TGCGCCAGCAGCTCGCACCCGCAGGGGTACGAGCAGTACTTC. Translating it yields CASSSHPQGYEQYF. Supplemented by reference TRBV5-1 and TRBJ2-7, the full variable domain reads KAGVTQTPRYLIKTRGQQVTLSCSPISGHRSVSWYQQTPGQGLQFLFEYFSETQRNKGNFPGRFSGRQFSNSRSEMNVSTLELGDSALYLCASSSHPQGYEQYFGPGTRLTVT.

This clonotype was counted at least ten times. The V and J genes are TRBV5-4 and TRBJ1-5; the D gene is possibly TRBD1 (5 bases). This CDR3 comprises 13 residues. CDR1 and CDR2 from the germline V gene are SGHNT and YYREEE (reference sequence). Trimming took 5 bases from V and 4 from J, leaving 10 bases between them. CDR3 protein: CASSSEGNQPQHF. The CDR3 DNA reads as TGTGCCAGCAGTTCTGAGGGGAATCAGCCCCAGCATTTT.

By sample fraction, this clonotype is medium-sized. The chain is built from TRBV20-1 and TRBJ1-1, with D perhaps matching TRBD1 (5 bases). This CDR3 region has 15 residues. The germline gives CDR1 DFQATT, CDR2 SNEGSKA (reference sequence). Trimming left V 0 bases short and J 0 bases short, with 11 bases between. The CDR3 sequence is CSARDFGGVNTEAFF. Here the CDR3 DNA reads TGCAGTGCTAGAGATTTCGGGGGGGTGAACACTGAAGCTTTCTTT.

This clonotype was detected many times. This chain joins TRBV29-1 and TRBJ1-2, with a weak D call TRBD1 (6 bases). Trimming took 8 bases from V and 4 from J, leaving 14 bases between them. This CDR3 contains 12 residues. CDR1 and CDR2 from the germline V gene are SQVTM and ANQGSEA. The CDR3 DNA sequence: TGCAGCCCTACGGGGGGCTTCTATGGCTACACCTTC. Its protein product is CSPTGGFYGYTF.

At least ten counts were recorded for this clonotype. V usage is TRBV2 and J usage is TRBJ2-1; possibly TRBD1 or TRBD2 for D (5 bases each). Looked up from germline, CDR1 is SNHLY and CDR2 is FYNNEI. V was clipped by 10 bases and J by 2 bases, with 18 bases between them. This CDR3 contains 15 residues. The chain's CDR3 is CATGTTAEPYNEQFF. CDR3 nucleotides: TGTGCCACCGGGACGACAGCGGAGCCCTACAATGAGCAGTTCTTC. Using reference TRBV2 and TRBJ2-1 for the parts outside the CDR3, the full variable domain is EPEVTQTPSHQVTQMGQEVILRCVPISNHLYFYWYRQILGQKVEFLVSFYNNEISEKSEIFDDQFSVERPDGSNFTLKIRSTKLEDSAMYFCATGTTAEPYNEQFFGPGTRLTVL.

The chain joins TRBV29-1 to TRBJ2-6; D remains unclear. CDR3 length equals 13 residues. The germline CDR1 and CDR2 sequences are SQVTM and ANQGSEA. V was pared by 3 bases and J by 1 base, with 4 bases between. CDR3 in amino acids: CSVDISGANVLTF. CDR3 in DNA: TGCAGCGTTGACATATCTGGGGCCAACGTCCTGACTTTC.

In its sample, this clonotype was seen many times. The chain is built from TRBV6-6 and TRBJ1-4; D not resolved. CDR3 length: 16 residues. The germline V and J ends were trimmed by 0 bases and 4 bases, with 12 bases remaining between them. Germline V lookup: CDR1 MNHNY, CDR2 SVGAGI (reference sequence). The CDR3 is CASSYSIGQNNEKLFF. The CDR3 coding sequence is TGTGCCAGCAGTTACTCGATCGGGCAGAATAATGAAAAACTGTTTTTT.

This clonotype was found many times. This chain joins TRBV2 and TRBJ1-1; perhaps TRBD1 as D (6 bases). In germline, CDR1 is SNHLY, CDR2 FYNNEI. CDR3 length: 13 amino acids. Trimming removed 6 bases at V and 5 bases at J, with 13 bases between. The CDR3 loop is CASRPQGGTEAFF. The CDR3 nucleotides read TGTGCCAGCAGGCCACAGGGCGGTACTGAAGCTTTCTTT.

The J gene is TRBJ1-6, the V gene TRBV7-9; the D is unclear. Trimming stripped 5 bases from V and 13 bases from J, with 12 bases between. Per the germline V gene, CDR1 is SEHNR and CDR2 is FQNEAQ (reference sequence). This CDR3 is built from 12 residues. CDR3 region: CASSPGVEPLHF. CDR3 DNA sequence: TGTGCCAGCAGCCCGGGCGTGGAGCCCCTCCACTTT.

This clonotype was seen repeatedly, ten times or more. CDR3 DNA: TGTGCCTTCGGTAGCGGGGGGGCCCCCGGCACAGATACGCAGTATTTT. It translates to CAFGSGGAPGTDTQYF. This sequence joins TRBV30 and TRBJ2-3, with 11 bases identical to TRBD2. Germline V lookup: CDR1 GTSNPN, CDR2 SVGIG (reference sequence). The CDR3 is 16 amino acids. V lost 7 bases and J lost 1; bases outside the gene matches: 10.

There are many counts of this clonotype. The genes are TRBV19 and TRBJ2-5; 12 positions agree with TRBD2. With V trimmed by 5 bases and J by 2 bases, 3 bases remained unmatched. Germline CDR1 and CDR2: LNHDA and SQIVND (reference sequence). There are 15 residues in the CDR3. CDR3 in amino acids: CASSAGLAGQETQYF. Here the CDR3 DNA reads TGTGCCAGTAGTGCAGGACTAGCGGGGCAAGAGACCCAGTACTTC.

This rearrangement joins TRBV7-2 to TRBJ2-2; unclear D gene. Germline CDR1 and CDR2: SGHTA and FQGNSA. CDR3 length: 10 residues. V lost 8 bases, J lost 6 bases, and 4 bases lay in between. The CDR3 nucleotides read TGTGCCAGCGGGTCCGGGGAGCTGTTTTTT. Translating gives CASGSGELFF.

Many counts were recorded for this clonotype. The chain carries TRBV12-3 or TRBV12-4 and TRBJ1-1, with 7 bases that match TRBD1. V shed 8 bases and J 0 bases; nucleotides not matched to a gene: 9. The CDR3 contains 15 residues. The CDR3 sequence is CASRPDRDMNTEAFF. For the CDR3, the DNA is TGTGCCAGCCGACCAGACAGGGACATGAACACTGAAGCTTTCTTT.

This clonotype was seen at least ten times. The chain combines TRBV9 with TRBJ2-4; 11 bases line up with TRBD2. Germline V gene sequence: CDR1 SGDLS, CDR2 YYNGEE. This CDR3 is 17 amino acids long. Losses at the gene ends were 5 bases for V and 2 bases for J; bases not matched to a gene: 9. CDR3 nucleotide sequence: TGTGCCAGCAGTGCCGGGACTAGCGGTAGGCCCAAAAACATTCAGTACTTC. Amino acid sequence: CASSAGTSGRPKNIQYF.

This clonotype was observed many times. J is TRBJ1-1 and V is TRBV20-1, with 8 bases matching TRBD1. The junction had 3 bases not matched to a gene; V was cut back by 6 bases and J by 3 bases. The CDR3 loop spans 12 amino acids. Germline-derived CDR1 and CDR2 are DFQATT and SNEGSKA (reference sequence). CDR3 DNA: TGCAGTGCGACGACAGGGGACACTGAAGCTTTCTTT. Translation: CSATTGDTEAFF.

In its sample, this clonotype was seen many times. This chain links TRBV9 with TRBJ1-1; 8 nucleotides match TRBD1. CDR1 is SGDLS, CDR2 YYNGEE, per germline. Trimming at V came to 0 bases and at J to 6 bases, leaving 4 bases not matched to a gene. The CDR3 is 14 residues long. CDR3 nucleotide sequence: TGTGCCAGCAGCGTAGACAGGGGGACCTCTGAAGCTTTCTTT. It encodes CASSVDRGTSEAFF.

This clonotype was seen at least ten times. The rearrangement uses TRBV6-5 and TRBJ1-4, with D unresolved. The germline V gene has CDR1 MNHEY and CDR2 SVGAGI. V lost 0 bases and J 9 bases, leaving 14 bases between the germline ends. This CDR3 is built from 15 residues. CDR3 DNA sequence: TGTGCCAGCAGTTACTCGACCCGGTCGGTGAAAAAACTGTTTTTT. Its protein product is CASSYSTRSVKKLFF.

This clonotype has at least ten counts. V gene TRBV5-6 combines with J gene TRBJ2-1; 9 bases map to TRBD1. Looked up from germline, CDR1 is SGHDT and CDR2 is YYEEEE. Trimming at V came to 4 bases and at J to 2 bases, leaving 7 bases not matched to a gene. This CDR3 spans 16 amino acids. Written as DNA, the CDR3 is TGTGCCAGCAGCCGGGACAGGGAGAGTACCTACAATGAGCAGTTCTTC. This sequence encodes CASSRDRESTYNEQFF.

This clonotype was found many times. The V call is TRBV29-1, the J call TRBJ2-5; the D gene could be TRBD1 or TRBD2 (6 bases each). V was pared by 6 bases and J by 5 bases, with 19 bases between. The germline V gene has CDR1 SQVTM and CDR2 ANQGSEA. This CDR3 comprises 14 residues. As DNA, the CDR3 is TGCAGCGTCCTAGGGACTGGGGGCAGGGAGACCCAGTACTTC. Its translation is CSVLGTGGRETQYF.

This clonotype is medium-sized (0.01 to 0.1%) in the sample. V usage is TRBV2 and J usage is TRBJ2-7; unclear D gene. The germline V gene encodes CDR1 SNHLY and CDR2 FYNNEI. The CDR3 is 13 amino acids. Trimming cost V 9 bases and J 7 bases, with 19 bases left between them. The CDR3 is CASNSRFEIEQYF. In nucleotides, the CDR3 is TGTGCCAGTAACTCCAGATTCGAGATAGAGCAGTACTTC.

This clonotype was seen ten or more times. V usage is TRBV5-1 and J usage is TRBJ1-6; TRBD1 aligns across 9 bases. CDR1 and CDR2 from the germline V gene are SGHRS and YFSETQ. This CDR3 contains 16 residues. V shed 4 bases and J 7 bases; nucleotides not matched to a gene: 9. This chain's CDR3 is CASSIGTGLSNSPLHF. DNA of the CDR3: TGCGCCAGCAGCATTGGGACAGGGTTAAGCAATTCACCCCTCCACTTT.

This clonotype was found many times. The J gene is TRBJ2-1, the V gene TRBV24-1, with 9 bases aligning to TRBD2. The V gene end was trimmed by 2 bases and the J gene end by 2 bases; junction bases not matched to a gene: 3. Germline CDR1 reads KGHDR; CDR2 reads SFDVKD. The CDR3 runs to 16 residues. As DNA, the CDR3 is TGTGCCACCAGTGATTCTAGCGGGGTGACCTACAATGAGCAGTTCTTC. Protein: CATSDSSGVTYNEQFF.

This clonotype was counted many times. The V gene is TRBV9, the J gene TRBJ2-1; D not resolved. The CDR3 extends over 16 amino acids. Germline lookup yields CDR1 SGDLS and CDR2 YYNGEE. V lost 0 bases and J lost 2, with 12 bases in between. CDR3 residues: CASSVGGRNTYNEQFF. Here the CDR3 DNA reads TGTGCCAGCAGCGTAGGAGGTAGGAACACCTACAATGAGCAGTTCTTC.

This clonotype was counted ten times or more. The rearrangement joins TRBV3-1 to TRBJ1-6, with D possibly TRBD1 on 5 matching bases. CDR1 is LGHDT and CDR2 is YNNKEL in the germline V gene (reference sequence). This CDR3 comprises 15 residues. The V and J ends lost 1 base and 4 bases respectively, with 8 bases between them. The chain's CDR3 is CASSQGGQYNSPLHF. In DNA form, the CDR3 reads TGTGCCAGCAGCCAAGGGGGCCAGTATAATTCACCCCTCCACTTT.

About this clonotype: Since a much larger clone is just one base distant, this may be a read error. The chain couples TRBV3-1 to TRBJ1-4; D gene unclear. There are 15 residues in the CDR3. The V and J ends lost 0 bases and 5 bases respectively, with 10 bases between them. CDR1 and CDR2 (germline): LGHDT, YNNKEL (reference sequence). CDR3 sequence (DNA): TGTGCCAGCAGCCAAGATCACGTGGGAAATGAAAAACTGTTTTTT. It codes for CASSQDHVGNEKLFF.